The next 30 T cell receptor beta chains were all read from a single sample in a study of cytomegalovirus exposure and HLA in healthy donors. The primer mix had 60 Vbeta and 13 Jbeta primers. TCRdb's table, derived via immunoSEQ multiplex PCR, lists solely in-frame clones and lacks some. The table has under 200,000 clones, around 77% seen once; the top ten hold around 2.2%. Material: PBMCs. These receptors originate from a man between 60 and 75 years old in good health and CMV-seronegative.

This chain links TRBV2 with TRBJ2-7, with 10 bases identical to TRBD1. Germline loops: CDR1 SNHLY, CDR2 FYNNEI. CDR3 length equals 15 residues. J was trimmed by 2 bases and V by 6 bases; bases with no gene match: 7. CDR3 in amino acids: CASSGPGQGTYEQYF. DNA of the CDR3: TGTGCCAGCAGCGGCCCGGGACAGGGGACCTACGAGCAGTACTTC.

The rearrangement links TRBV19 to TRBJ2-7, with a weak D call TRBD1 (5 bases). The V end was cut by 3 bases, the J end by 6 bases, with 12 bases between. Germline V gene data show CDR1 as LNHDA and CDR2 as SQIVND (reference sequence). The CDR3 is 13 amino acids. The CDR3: CASSIRQGREQYF. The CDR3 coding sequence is TGTGCCAGTAGTATCCGGCAGGGTCGCGAGCAGTACTTC.

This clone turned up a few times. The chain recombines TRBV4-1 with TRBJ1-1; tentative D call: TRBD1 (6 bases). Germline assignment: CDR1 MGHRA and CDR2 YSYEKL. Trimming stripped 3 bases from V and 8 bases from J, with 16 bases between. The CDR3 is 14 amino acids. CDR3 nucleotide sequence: TGCGCCAGCAGCCAGGGGCAGGGGCAACGCGAAGCTTTCTTT. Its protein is CASSQGQGQREAFF.

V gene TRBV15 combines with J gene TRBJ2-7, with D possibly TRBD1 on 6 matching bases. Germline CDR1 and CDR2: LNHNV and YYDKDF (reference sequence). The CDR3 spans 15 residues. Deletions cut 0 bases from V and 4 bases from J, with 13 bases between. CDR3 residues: CATSREQGGPYEQYF. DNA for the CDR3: TGTGCCACCAGCAGAGAGCAAGGGGGTCCATACGAGCAGTACTTC.

The chain's CDR3 is CASSPRTGNTEAFF. The CDR3 nucleotides are TGTGCCAGTAGTCCCAGGACAGGGAACACTGAAGCTTTCTTT. J is TRBJ1-1 and V is TRBV19, with TRBD1 matching 7 bases. Losses at the gene ends were 5 bases for V and 1 base for J; bases not matched to a gene: 4. The CDR3 length is 14 residues. Germline CDR1 and CDR2: LNHDA and SQIVND (reference sequence).

The CDR3 loop reads CTSSQDRGTGALYSNQPQHF. The CDR3 bases are TGCACCAGCAGCCAAGATCGGGGGACAGGGGCTCTCTATAGCAATCAGCCCCAGCATTTT. V and J are TRBV1 and TRBJ1-5; TRBD1 is the table's D call and was not checked against the DNA. TRBV1 is a documented pseudogene. The CDR3 consists of 20 residues.

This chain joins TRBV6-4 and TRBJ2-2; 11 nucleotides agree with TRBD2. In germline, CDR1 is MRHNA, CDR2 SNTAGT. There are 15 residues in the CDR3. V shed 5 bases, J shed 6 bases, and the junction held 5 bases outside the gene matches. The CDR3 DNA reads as TGTGCCAGCAGTAAACTAGCGGGGGTACCCGGGGAGCTGTTTTTT. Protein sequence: CASSKLAGVPGELFF.

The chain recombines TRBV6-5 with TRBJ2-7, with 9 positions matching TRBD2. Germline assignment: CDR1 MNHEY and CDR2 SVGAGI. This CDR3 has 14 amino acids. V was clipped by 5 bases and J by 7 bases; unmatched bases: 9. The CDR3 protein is CASSPSGMPFEQYF. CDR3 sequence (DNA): TGTGCCAGCAGTCCTAGCGGGATGCCCTTTGAGCAGTACTTC.

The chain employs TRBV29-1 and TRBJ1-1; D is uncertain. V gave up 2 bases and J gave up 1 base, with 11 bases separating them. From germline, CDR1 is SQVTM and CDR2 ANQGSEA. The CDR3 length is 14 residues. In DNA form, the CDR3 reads TGCAGCGTTGAATCCACCGGGAGGAACACTGAAGCTTTCTTT. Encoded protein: CSVESTGRNTEAFF.

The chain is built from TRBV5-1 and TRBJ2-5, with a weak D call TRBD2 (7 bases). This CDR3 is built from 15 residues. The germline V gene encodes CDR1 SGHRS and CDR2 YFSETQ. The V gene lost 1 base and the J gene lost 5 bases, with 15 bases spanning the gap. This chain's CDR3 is CASSLTGGGRETQYF. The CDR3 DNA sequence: TGCGCCAGCAGCTTGACGGGGGGCGGAAGGGAGACCCAGTACTTC.

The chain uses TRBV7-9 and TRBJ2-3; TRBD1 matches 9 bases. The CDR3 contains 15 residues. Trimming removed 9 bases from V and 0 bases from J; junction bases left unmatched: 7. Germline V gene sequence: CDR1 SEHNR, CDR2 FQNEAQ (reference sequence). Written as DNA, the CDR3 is TGTGCCAGTACGGGGGGACAGGGAAGCACAGATACGCAGTATTTT. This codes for CASTGGQGSTDTQYF.

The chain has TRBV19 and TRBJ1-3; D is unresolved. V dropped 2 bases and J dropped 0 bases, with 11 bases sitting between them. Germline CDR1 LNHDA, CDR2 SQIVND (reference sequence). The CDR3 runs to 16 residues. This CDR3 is CASSIPGTLSGNTIYF. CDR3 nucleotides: TGTGCCAGTAGTATACCGGGAACCCTCTCTGGAAACACCATATATTTT.

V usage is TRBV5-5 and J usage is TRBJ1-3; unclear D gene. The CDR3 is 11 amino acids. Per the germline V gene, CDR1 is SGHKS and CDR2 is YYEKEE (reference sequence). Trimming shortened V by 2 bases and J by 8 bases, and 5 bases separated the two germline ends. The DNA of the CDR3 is TGTGCCAGCAGCTTCCTAGACACCATATATTTT. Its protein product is CASSFLDTIYF.

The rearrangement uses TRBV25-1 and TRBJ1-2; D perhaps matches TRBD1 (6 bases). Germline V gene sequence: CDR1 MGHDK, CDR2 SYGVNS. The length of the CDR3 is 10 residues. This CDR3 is CASGGAGYTF. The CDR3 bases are TGTGCATCGGGGGGGGCTGGCTACACCTTC.

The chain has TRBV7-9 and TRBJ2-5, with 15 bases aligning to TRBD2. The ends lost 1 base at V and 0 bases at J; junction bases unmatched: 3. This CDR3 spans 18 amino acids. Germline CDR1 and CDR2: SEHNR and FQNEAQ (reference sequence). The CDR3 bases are TGTGCCAGCAGCTTAGGTGGACTAGCGGGAGGGTACCAAGAGACCCAGTACTTC. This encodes CASSLGGLAGGYQETQYF.

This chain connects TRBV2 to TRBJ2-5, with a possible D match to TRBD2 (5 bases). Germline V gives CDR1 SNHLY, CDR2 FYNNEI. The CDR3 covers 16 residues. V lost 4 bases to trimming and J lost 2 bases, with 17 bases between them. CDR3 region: CASSGGGLRGQETQYF. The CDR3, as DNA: TGTGCCAGCAGTGGCGGTGGGTTACGGGGACAAGAGACCCAGTACTTC. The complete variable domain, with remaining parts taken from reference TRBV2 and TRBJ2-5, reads EPEVTQTPSHQVTQMGQEVILRCVPISNHLYFYWYRQILGQKVEFLVSFYNNEISEKSEIFDDQFSVERPDGSNFTLKIRSTKLEDSAMYFCASSGGGLRGQETQYFGPGTRLLVL.

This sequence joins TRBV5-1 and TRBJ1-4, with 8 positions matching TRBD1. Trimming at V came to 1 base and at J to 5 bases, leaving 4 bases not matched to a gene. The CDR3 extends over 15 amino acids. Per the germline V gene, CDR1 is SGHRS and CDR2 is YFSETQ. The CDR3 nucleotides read TGCGCCAGCAGCTTGCGGACAGGGTGGAATGAAAAACTGTTTTTT. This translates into CASSLRTGWNEKLFF.

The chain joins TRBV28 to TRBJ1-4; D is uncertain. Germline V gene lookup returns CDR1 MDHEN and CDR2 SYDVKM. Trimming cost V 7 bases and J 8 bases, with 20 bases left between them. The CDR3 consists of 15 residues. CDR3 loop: CASIGGPEVGEKLFF. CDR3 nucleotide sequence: TGTGCCAGCATTGGCGGGCCAGAGGTGGGCGAAAAACTGTTTTTT.

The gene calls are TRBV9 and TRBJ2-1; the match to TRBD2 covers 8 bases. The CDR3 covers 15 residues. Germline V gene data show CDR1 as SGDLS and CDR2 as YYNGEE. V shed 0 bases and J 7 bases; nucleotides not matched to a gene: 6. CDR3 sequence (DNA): TGTGCCAGCAGCGTAGTTGGCGGGGGGAGGAATGAGCAGTTCTTC. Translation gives CASSVVGGGRNEQFF.

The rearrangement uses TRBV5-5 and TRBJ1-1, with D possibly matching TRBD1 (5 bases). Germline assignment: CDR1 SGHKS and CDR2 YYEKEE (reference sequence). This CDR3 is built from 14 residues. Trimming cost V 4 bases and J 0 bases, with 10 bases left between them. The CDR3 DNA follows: TGTGCCAGCAGCCGAGACAGCCTGAACACTGAAGCTTTCTTT. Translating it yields CASSRDSLNTEAFF.

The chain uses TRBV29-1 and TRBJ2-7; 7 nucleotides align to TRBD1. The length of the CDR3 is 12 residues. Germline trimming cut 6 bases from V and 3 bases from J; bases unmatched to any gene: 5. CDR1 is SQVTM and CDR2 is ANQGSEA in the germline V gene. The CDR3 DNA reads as TGCAGCGTGCTAGGGGGCGACTACGAGCAGTACTTC. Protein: CSVLGGDYEQYF.

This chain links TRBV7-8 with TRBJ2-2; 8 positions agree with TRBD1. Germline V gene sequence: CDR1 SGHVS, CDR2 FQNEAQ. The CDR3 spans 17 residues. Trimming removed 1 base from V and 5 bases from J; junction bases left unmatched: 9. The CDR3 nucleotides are TGTGCCAGCAGCTTAGGCGCCAGGGGGCGTTATACCGGGGAGCTGTTTTTT. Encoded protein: CASSLGARGRYTGELFF.

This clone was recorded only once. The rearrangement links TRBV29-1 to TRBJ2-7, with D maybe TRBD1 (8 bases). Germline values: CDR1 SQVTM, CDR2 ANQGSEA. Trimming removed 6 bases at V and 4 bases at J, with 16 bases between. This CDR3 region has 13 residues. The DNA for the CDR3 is TGCAGCGTAGCGGGACAGGATTTTTACGAGCAGTACTTC. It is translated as CSVAGQDFYEQYF.

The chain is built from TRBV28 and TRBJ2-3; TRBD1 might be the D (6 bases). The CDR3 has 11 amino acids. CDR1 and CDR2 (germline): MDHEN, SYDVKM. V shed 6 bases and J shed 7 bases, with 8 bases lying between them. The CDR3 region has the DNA TGTGCCAGCAGAGGGGGTAATACGCAGTATTTT. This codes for CASRGGNTQYF. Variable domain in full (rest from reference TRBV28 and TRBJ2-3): DVKVTQSSRYLVKRTGEKVFLECVQDMDHENMFWYRQDPGLGLRLIYFSYDVKMKEKGDIPEGYSVSREKKERFSLILESASTNQTSMYLCASRGGNTQYFGPGTRLTVL.

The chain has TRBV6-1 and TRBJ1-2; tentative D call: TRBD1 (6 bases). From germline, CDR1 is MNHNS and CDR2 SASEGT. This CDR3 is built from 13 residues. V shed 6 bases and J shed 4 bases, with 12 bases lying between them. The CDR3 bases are TGTGCCAGCAGCACCGGGACAACCTATGGCTACACCTTC. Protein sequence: CASSTGTTYGYTF.

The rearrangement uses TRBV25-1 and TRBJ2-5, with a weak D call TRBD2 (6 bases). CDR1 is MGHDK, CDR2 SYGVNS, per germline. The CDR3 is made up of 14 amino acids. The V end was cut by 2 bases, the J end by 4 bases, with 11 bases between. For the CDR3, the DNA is TGTGCCAGCAGTGAAGGAGGGGACCGAGAGACCCAGTACTTC. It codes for CASSEGGDRETQYF.

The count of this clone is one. The CDR3 loop is CASSERAGGPGEQFF. DNA for the CDR3: TGTGCCAGCAGTGAGAGGGCGGGGGGGCCGGGTGAGCAGTTCTTC. The rearrangement joins TRBV2 to TRBJ2-1, with 9 bases lining up with TRBD2. The ends lost 3 bases at V and 9 bases at J; junction bases unmatched: 9. The CDR3 spans 15 residues. The germline V gene encodes CDR1 SNHLY and CDR2 FYNNEI.

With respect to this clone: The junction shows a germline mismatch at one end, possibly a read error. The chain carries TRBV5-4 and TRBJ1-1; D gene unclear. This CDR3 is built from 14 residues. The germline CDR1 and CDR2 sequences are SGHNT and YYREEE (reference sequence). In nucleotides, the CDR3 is TGTGCCAGCAGCTTGGTGGACTTGAACACTGTAGCTTTCTTT. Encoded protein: CASSLVDLNTVAFF.

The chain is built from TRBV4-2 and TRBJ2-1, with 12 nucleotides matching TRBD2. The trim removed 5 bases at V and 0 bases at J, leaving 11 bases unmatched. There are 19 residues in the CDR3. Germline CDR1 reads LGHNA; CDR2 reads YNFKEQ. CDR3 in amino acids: CASSLRLAGVSGSYNEQFF. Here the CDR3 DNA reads TGTGCCAGCAGCTTACGACTAGCGGGGGTGTCCGGCTCCTACAATGAGCAGTTCTTC.

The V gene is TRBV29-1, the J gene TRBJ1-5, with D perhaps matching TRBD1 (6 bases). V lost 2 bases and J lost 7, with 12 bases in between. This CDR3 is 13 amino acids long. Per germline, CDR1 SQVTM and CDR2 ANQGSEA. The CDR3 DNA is TGCAGCGTTGAACAGGGGTTTGGGCAGCCCCAGCATTTT. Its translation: CSVEQGFGQPQHF.